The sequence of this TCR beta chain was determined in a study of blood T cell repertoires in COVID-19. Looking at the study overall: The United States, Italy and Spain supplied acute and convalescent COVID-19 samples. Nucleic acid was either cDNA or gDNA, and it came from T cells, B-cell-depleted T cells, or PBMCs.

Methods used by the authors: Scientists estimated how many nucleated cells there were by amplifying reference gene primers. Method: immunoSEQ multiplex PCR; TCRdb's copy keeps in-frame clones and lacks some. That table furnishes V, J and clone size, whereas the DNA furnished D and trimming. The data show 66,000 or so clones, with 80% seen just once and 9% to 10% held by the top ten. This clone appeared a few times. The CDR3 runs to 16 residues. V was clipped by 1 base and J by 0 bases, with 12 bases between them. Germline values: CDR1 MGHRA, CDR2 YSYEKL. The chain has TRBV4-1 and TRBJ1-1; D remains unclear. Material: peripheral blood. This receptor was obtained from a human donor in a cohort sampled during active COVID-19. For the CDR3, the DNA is TGCGCCAGCAGCCAAGGCGTGGCAGGATTGAACACTGAAGCTTTCTTT. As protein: CASSQGVAGLNTEAFF.